These 7 T cell receptor beta chains share one sample of origin, sequenced in a study of cytomegalovirus exposure and HLA in healthy donors. Vbeta (60) and Jbeta (13) primers were used in the PCR. Some clones are missing from TCRdb's copy, which holds only in-frame ones; the method was immunoSEQ multiplex PCR. The top ten hold 7.4% of the sample, which has approximately 170,000 clones, around 79% seen once. The specimen sequenced was PBMCs. These receptors were obtained from a male donor in good health and CMV-seropositive.

J is TRBJ1-5 and V is TRBV19; 7 bases are shared with TRBD1. The germline CDR1 and CDR2 sequences are LNHDA and SQIVND (reference sequence). Trimming cost V 5 bases and J 2 bases; bases outside gene matches: 6. The CDR3 loop spans 15 amino acids. CDR3 bases: TGTGCCAGTAGTCCCCCTGGGACAGGCAATCAGCCCCAGCATTTT. Its protein product is CASSPPGTGNQPQHF.

V gene TRBV19 combines with J gene TRBJ2-7, with D perhaps TRBD1 (6 bases). CDR1 and CDR2 from the germline V gene are LNHDA and SQIVND (reference sequence). V lost 9 bases, J lost 0 bases, and 18 bases lay in between. CDR3 length equals 15 residues. The chain's CDR3 is CASSWDTDPSYEQYF. The CDR3 region has the DNA TGTGCCAGCTCATGGGACACTGACCCCTCCTACGAGCAGTACTTC.

V usage is TRBV9 and J usage is TRBJ1-2, with TRBD1 as a possible D gene (6 bases). V shed 4 bases and J shed 5 bases, with 12 bases lying between them. The germline CDR1 and CDR2 sequences are SGDLS and YYNGEE. This CDR3 has 13 residues. The CDR3 sequence is CASSPMDRYGYTF. In DNA form, the CDR3 reads TGTGCCAGCAGCCCGATGGACAGATATGGCTACACCTTC.

The V and J genes are TRBV7-2 and TRBJ1-3; D is perhaps TRBD1 (6 bases). CDR3 size: 15 residues. The V end was cut by 5 bases, the J end by 6 bases, with 17 bases between. The V gene's germline CDR1 is SGHTA and CDR2 FQGNSA. The CDR3 is CASSTQGLGVNTIYF. The DNA of the CDR3 is TGTGCCAGCAGCACCCAGGGGCTTGGAGTAAACACCATATATTTT.

This clone was counted between two and nine times. The chain uses TRBV2 and TRBJ1-1; D perhaps matches TRBD1 (6 bases). The CDR3 is 15 residues long. CDR1 SNHLY and CDR2 FYNNEI come from the germline V gene. Trimming removed 10 bases from V and 5 bases from J, with 23 bases in between. Written as DNA, the CDR3 is TGTGCCACCTCTACCGGGACCCCAAGGGGGACTGAAGCTTTCTTT. Translated, it gives CATSTGTPRGTEAFF.

This clone was counted a few times. The chain couples TRBV2 to TRBJ1-5; TRBD1 might be the D (5 bases). Looked up from germline, CDR1 is SNHLY and CDR2 is FYNNEI. The CDR3 runs to 15 residues. With 3 bases removed from V and 1 base from J, the gap between germline ends came to 10 bases. The CDR3, as DNA: TGTGCCAGCAGTGAGCTCCGGGGGAGCAATCAGCCCCAGCATTTT. Protein product: CASSELRGSNQPQHF.

This chain uses TRBV4-1 with TRBJ2-7; 12 nucleotides line up with TRBD1. The CDR3 contains 15 residues. V was clipped by 8 bases and J by 0 bases; unmatched bases: 5. CDR1 is MGHRA and CDR2 is YSYEKL in the germline V gene. The CDR3 protein is CASGRGQGASYEQYF. Written as DNA, the CDR3 is TGCGCCAGCGGGCGGGGACAGGGGGCCTCCTACGAGCAGTACTTC.